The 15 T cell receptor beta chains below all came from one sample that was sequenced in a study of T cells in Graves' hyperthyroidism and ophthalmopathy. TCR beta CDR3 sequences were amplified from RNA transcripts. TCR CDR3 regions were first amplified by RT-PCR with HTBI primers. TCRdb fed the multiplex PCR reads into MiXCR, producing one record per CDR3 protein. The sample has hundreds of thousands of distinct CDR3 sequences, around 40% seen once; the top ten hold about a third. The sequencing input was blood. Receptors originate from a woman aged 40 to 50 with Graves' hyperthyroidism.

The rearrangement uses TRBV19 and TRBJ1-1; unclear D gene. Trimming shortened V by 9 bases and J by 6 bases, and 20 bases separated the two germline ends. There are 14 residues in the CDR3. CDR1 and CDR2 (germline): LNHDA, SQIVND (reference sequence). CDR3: CASSPSLSVPEAFF. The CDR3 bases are TGTGCCAGCAGCCCCTCTCTATCAGTACCTGAAGCTTTCTTT.

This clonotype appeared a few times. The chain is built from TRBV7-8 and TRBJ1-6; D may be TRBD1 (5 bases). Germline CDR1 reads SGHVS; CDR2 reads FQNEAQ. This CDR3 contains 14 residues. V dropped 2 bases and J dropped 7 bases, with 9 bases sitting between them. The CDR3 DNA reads TGTGCCAGCAGCTTATGGGGGAAGAATTCACCCCTCCACTTT. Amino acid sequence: CASSLWGKNSPLHF.

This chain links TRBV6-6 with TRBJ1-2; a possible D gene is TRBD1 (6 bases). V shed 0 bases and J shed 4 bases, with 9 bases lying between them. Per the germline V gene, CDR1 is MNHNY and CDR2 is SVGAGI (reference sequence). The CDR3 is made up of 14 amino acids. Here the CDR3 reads CASSYSDRFYGYTF. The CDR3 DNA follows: TGTGCCAGCAGTTACTCGGACAGATTCTATGGCTACACCTTC.

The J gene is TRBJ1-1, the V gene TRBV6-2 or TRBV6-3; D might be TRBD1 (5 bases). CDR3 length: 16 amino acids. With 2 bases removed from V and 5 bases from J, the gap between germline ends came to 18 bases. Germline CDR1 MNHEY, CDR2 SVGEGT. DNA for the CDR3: TGTGCCAGCAGTTACCAAGGGATGGGGGGTCAAACTGAAGCTTTCTTT. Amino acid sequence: CASSYQGMGGQTEAFF.

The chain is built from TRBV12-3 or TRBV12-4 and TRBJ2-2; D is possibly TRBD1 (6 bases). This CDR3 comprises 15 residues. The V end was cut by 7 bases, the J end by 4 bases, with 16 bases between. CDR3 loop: CASIRPGHATGELFF. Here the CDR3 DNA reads TGTGCCAGCATCCGACCGGGACACGCCACCGGGGAGCTGTTTTTT.

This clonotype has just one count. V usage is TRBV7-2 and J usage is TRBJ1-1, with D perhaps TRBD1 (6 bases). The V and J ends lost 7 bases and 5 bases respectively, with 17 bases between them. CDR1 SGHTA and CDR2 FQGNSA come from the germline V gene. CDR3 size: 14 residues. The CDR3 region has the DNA TGTGCCAGCAAAGGGGGATCAGTAAGGACTGAAGCTTTCTTT. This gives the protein CASKGGSVRTEAFF.

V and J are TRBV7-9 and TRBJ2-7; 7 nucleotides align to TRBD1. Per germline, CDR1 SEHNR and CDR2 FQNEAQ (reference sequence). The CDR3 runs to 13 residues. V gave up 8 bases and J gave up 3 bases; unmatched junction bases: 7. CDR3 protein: CASGQGGHYEQYF. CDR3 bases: TGTGCCAGCGGCCAAGGGGGCCACTACGAGCAGTACTTC.

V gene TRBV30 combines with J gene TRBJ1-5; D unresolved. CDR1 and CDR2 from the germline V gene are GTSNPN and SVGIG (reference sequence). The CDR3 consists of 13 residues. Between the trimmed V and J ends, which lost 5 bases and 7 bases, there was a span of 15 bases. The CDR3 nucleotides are TGTGCCTGGGATAAGGCCCGCGGGCAGCCCCAGCATTTT. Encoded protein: CAWDKARGQPQHF.

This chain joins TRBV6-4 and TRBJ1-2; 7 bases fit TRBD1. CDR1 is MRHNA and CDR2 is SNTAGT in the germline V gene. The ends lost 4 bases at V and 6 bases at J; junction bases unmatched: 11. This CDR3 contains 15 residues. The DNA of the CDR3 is TGTGCCAGCAGTGTCTCCTATGACAGGGACGATGGCTACACCTTC. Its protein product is CASSVSYDRDDGYTF.

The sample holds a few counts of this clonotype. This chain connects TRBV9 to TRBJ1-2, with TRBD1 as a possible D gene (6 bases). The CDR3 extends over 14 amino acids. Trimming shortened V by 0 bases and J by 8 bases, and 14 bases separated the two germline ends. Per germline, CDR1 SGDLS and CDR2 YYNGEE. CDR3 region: CASSVGGASTGYTF. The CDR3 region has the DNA TGTGCCAGCAGCGTAGGGGGGGCCTCCACAGGCTACACCTTC.

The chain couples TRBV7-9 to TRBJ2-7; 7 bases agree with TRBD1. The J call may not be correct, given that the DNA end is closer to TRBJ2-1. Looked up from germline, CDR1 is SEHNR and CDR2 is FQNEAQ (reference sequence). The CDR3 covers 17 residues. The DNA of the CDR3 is TGTGCCAGCAGCTCCACTAGTAGGGACAGCGCCTACAATGAGCAGTTCTTC. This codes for CASSSTSRDSAYNEQFF.

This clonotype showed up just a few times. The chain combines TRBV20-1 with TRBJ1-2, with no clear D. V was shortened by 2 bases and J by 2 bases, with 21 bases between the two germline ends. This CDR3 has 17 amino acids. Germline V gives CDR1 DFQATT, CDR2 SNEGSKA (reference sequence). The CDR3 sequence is CSARSEGGRALNYGYTF. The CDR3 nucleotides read TGCAGTGCTAGATCCGAAGGAGGGAGGGCCCTCAACTATGGCTACACCTTC.

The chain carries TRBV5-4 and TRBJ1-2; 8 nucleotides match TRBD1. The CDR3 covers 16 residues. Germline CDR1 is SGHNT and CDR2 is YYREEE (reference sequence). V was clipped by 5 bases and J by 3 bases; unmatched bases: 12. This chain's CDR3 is CASRYEMDRADYGYTF. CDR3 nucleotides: TGTGCCAGCAGATACGAGATGGACAGGGCGGACTATGGCTACACCTTC.

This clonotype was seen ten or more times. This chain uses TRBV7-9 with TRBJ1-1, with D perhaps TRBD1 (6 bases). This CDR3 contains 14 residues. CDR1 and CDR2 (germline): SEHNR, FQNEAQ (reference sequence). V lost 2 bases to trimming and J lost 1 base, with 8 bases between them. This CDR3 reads CASSLSRGNTEAFF. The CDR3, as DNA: TGTGCCAGCAGCTTAAGCAGGGGGAACACTGAAGCTTTCTTT.

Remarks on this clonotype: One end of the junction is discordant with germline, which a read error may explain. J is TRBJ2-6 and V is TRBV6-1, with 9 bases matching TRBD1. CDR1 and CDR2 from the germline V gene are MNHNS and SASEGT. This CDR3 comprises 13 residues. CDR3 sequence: CASASDRGGVRAF. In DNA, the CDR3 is TGTGCCAGCGCGTCGGACAGGGGCGGCGTCCGGGCTTTC.